This T cell receptor beta chain was recorded in a study of blood T cell repertoires in COVID-19. Study background: The United States, Italy and Spain were the sources of the acute and convalescent COVID-19 samples.

V lost 5 bases and J lost 5; bases outside the gene matches: 6. The V gene's germline CDR1 is MNHEY and CDR2 SMNVEV (reference sequence). The CDR3 is 14 residues long. In the original workflow: Estimates of nucleated cell counts were drawn from the amplification of reference gene primers. TCRdb's copy holds only in-frame clones and misses some; the assay was immunoSEQ multiplex PCR. Clonal size and the V and J genes are those of that table, whereas D and trimming came from the DNA. The sample gives approximately 69,000 clones, around three quarters of which show up once; 15% to 20% is in the top ten.

Input material: peripheral blood. This TCR derives from a man in his sixties with acute or convalescent COVID-19. This chain joins TRBV27 and TRBJ1-5; 7 bases line up with TRBD1. The CDR3: CASSLGQAHQPQHF. The DNA of the CDR3 is TGTGCCAGCAGTCTTGGACAGGCGCATCAGCCCCAGCATTTT.